Below, one T cell receptor (beta chain) is given with its context. As yet, its antigen is unknown. This sample is drawn from a study of CXCR3-negative and CXCR3-positive naive CD8 T cells. General observations from the study: CXCR3-positive naive cells had TRB CDR3s that were more hydrophobic than CXCR3-negative naive cells had. Memory, not naive, CXCR3-negative and CXCR3-positive cells differed in TRBV-TRBJ usage.

The TRB libraries of cDNA were built by UMI-labeled 5' RACE. Following a re-call of the 5' RACE reads, TCRdb has one entry per CDR3 protein and lacks DNA. The sample includes 100,000 to 150,000 distinct CDR3 sequences. The CDR3 extends over 13 amino acids. The germline V gene encodes CDR1 LNHNV and CDR2 YYDKDF (reference sequence). This clonotype originated in a human donor in good health. Some clones in this sample may be carry-over from other donors' samples. The rearrangement joins TRBV15 to TRBJ2-7. Material: naive CXCR3- CD8+ T cells from blood. Documented subset: CD45RO-CCR7+CD27+CD95- naive CD8+ T cells lacking CXCR3 (TNR3-). CDR3 sequence reads: CATSAVINYEQYF. Using reference TRBV15 and TRBJ2-7 for the parts outside the CDR3, the full variable domain is DAMVIQNPRYQVTQFGKPVTLSCSQTLNHNVMYWYQQKSSQAPKLLFHYYDKDFNNEADTPDNFQSRRPNTSFCFLDIRSPGLGDTAMYLCATSAVINYEQYFGPGTRLTVT.